The source of this T cell receptor (beta chain) is a study of T cell responses to AZD1222 COVID-19 vaccine. Study results and limitations: Reports say nearly half of spike-specific TCRs go after unmutated variant regions. Spike-specific TCR breadth and depth grew following two AZD1222 doses.

Germline lookup yields CDR1 SGHNT and CDR2 YYREEE (reference sequence). CDR3 size: 16 residues. Trimming pared 1 base from V and 7 bases from J, leaving 15 bases between. Regarding this clone: Its target is unknown.

Clones were sequenced by immunoSEQ multiplex PCR, and TCRdb holds only the in-frame ones, with some missing. The sample contains roughly 120,000 clones, approximately 90% of which appear only once. The sequence was obtained from an adult who received the AZD1222 COVID-19 vaccine. The chain links TRBV5-4 to TRBJ1-6; tentative D call: TRBD1 (5 bases). The material sequenced was peripheral blood, taken 28 days after the second AZD1222 dose. The CDR3 DNA reads TGTGCCAGCAGCTTGTCGTCGGGCAGGGCGAATTCACCCCTCCACTTT. This encodes CASSLSSGRANSPLHF.